The next 11 T cell receptor beta chains were all read from a single sample in a study of T-cell reconstitution after alpha-beta-depleted transplantation in children (dated by TCRdb to the mid-2010s). Read against the paper, the sample's treatment or condition label means: allogeneic hematopoietic cell transplantation with graft depleted of TCRalphabeta T cells and CD19 B cells. Library method: PCR. TCRdb shows the sequencer as Illumina HiSeq 2500. To normalize quantification of the TCRbeta repertoire, the TCR libraries were built with molecular barcoding that relied on unique molecular identifiers. The raw public reads went through TCRdb reprocessing: fastp at Q25, MiXCR clone calling, in-frame beta chains kept. Rows matching on CDR3 protein sequence are summarized as one entry with the most common DNA and genes. The sample has approximately 650,000 distinct CDR3 sequences on record, about an eighth of them singletons. The ten biggest clones cover about 0.77% of the sample.

Sequencing was performed on PBMCs, taken before TCRalphabeta/CD19-depleted stem cell transplant. These receptors were taken from a girl aged 2 to 10 with congenital amegakaryocytic thrombocytopenia, due to receive a stem cell transplant.

In its sample, this clonotype was seen many times. The V gene is TRBV5-1, the J gene TRBJ2-3; TRBD2 is a possible D gene (6 bases). Germline CDR1 SGHRS, CDR2 YFSETQ. V shed 1 base and J shed 4 bases, with 10 bases lying between them. This CDR3 comprises 14 residues. CDR3 protein: CASSLREWADTQYF. The CDR3 bases are TGCGCCAGCAGCTTGCGGGAGTGGGCAGATACGCAGTATTTT.

This clonotype showed up just a few times. The chain uses TRBV20-1 and TRBJ1-6; TRBD1 might be the D (6 bases). Trimming stripped 3 bases from V and 0 bases from J, with 12 bases between. CDR1 and CDR2 (germline): DFQATT, SNEGSKA (reference sequence). The CDR3 consists of 16 residues. The CDR3 DNA is TGCAGTGCTAGTGGGGGCGGTAGCTCCTATAATTCACCCCTCCACTTT. Translating it yields CSASGGGSSYNSPLHF.

In this sample, this clonotype turned up many times. The chain couples TRBV20-1 to TRBJ1-5; no clear D gene. V lost 0 bases to trimming and J lost 12 bases, with 12 bases between them. The CDR3 consists of 12 residues. Germline V gene data show CDR1 as DFQATT and CDR2 as SNEGSKA (reference sequence). CDR3 loop: CSARDDYGDQHF. CDR3 DNA sequence: TGCAGTGCTAGAGATGATTATGGAGACCAGCATTTT.

This clonotype was seen only a few times. J is TRBJ2-1 and V is TRBV6-1; 7 bases are a match to TRBD2. V shed 6 bases and J 9 bases; nucleotides not matched to a gene: 23. Germline CDR1 reads MNHNS; CDR2 reads SASEGT. The CDR3 extends over 18 amino acids. The CDR3 loop is CASRGRGVLVSRFTEQFF. The CDR3 DNA sequence: TGTGCCAGCAGGGGACGGGGGGTCTTGGTGAGTCGTTTCACTGAGCAGTTCTTC.

This clonotype occurred many times. The chain links TRBV6-5 to TRBJ2-5, with D perhaps matching TRBD1 (5 bases). The ends were cut back, 0 bases at V and 2 bases at J, with 19 bases in the middle. This CDR3 contains 18 residues. Germline CDR1 reads MNHEY; CDR2 reads SVGAGI. The CDR3 DNA reads TGTGCCAGCAGTTACTCCTCGTCGTTCCCGACAGTGCAAGAGACCCAGTACTTC. Amino acids: CASSYSSSFPTVQETQYF.

This clonotype was seen more than once but under ten times. The V call is TRBV12-3 or TRBV12-4, the J call TRBJ2-1; 7 bases are a match to TRBD2. Trimming at V came to 4 bases and at J to 7 bases, leaving 10 bases not matched to a gene. CDR3 size: 15 residues. The CDR3: CASSSLAEWANEQFF. In DNA form, the CDR3 reads TGTGCCAGCAGTTCGCTAGCGGAGTGGGCTAATGAGCAGTTCTTC.

This clonotype was counted only a few times. This chain joins TRBV7-6 and TRBJ2-5; D not resolved. The CDR3 extends over 12 amino acids. Trimming cost V 5 bases and J 3 bases, with 7 bases left between them. Germline V gene sequence: CDR1 SGHVS, CDR2 FNYEAQ. The DNA of the CDR3 is TGTGCCAGCAGCCCCATCGAAGAGACCCAGTACTTC. This encodes CASSPIEETQYF.

The chain carries TRBV11-2 and TRBJ2-1, with a weak D call TRBD2 (5 bases). The length of the CDR3 is 18 residues. Germline V lookup: CDR1 SGHAT, CDR2 FQNNGV. V lost 0 bases to trimming and J lost 2 bases, with 17 bases between them. The DNA of the CDR3 is TGTGCCAGCAGCTTAGAGGAGCGGCCCAGCAGCCCCTACAATGAGCAGTTCTTC. Translation gives CASSLEERPSSPYNEQFF.

This clonotype was counted ten times or more. V and J are TRBV5-1 and TRBJ2-3, with D possibly matching TRBD1 (6 bases). Trimming cost V 0 bases and J 4 bases, with 12 bases left between them. Germline CDR1 is SGHRS and CDR2 is YFSETQ. CDR3 length: 15 amino acids. CDR3 sequence: CASSLAYRDADTQYF. DNA of the CDR3: TGCGCCAGCAGCTTGGCCTACAGGGACGCAGATACGCAGTATTTT.

This clonotype was detected many times. The chain couples TRBV20-1 to TRBJ2-2; D uncertain. Germline V gives CDR1 DFQATT, CDR2 SNEGSKA (reference sequence). V lost 5 bases and J lost 7, with 14 bases in between. There are 13 residues in the CDR3. In DNA form, the CDR3 reads TGCAGTGCTGAAAGTTATGGGGACGGGGAGCTGTTTTTT. Its translation: CSAESYGDGELFF.

This clonotype has at least ten counts. The chain links TRBV27 to TRBJ1-6; D is perhaps TRBD1 (5 bases). The CDR3 runs 16 residues. Germline CDR1 and CDR2: MNHEY and SMNVEV (reference sequence). Between the trimmed V and J ends, which lost 6 bases and 3 bases, there was a span of 15 bases. The CDR3 here is CASSPGTYLYNSPLHF. In nucleotides, the CDR3 is TGTGCCAGCAGCCCCGGGACCTACCTCTATAATTCACCCCTCCACTTT.